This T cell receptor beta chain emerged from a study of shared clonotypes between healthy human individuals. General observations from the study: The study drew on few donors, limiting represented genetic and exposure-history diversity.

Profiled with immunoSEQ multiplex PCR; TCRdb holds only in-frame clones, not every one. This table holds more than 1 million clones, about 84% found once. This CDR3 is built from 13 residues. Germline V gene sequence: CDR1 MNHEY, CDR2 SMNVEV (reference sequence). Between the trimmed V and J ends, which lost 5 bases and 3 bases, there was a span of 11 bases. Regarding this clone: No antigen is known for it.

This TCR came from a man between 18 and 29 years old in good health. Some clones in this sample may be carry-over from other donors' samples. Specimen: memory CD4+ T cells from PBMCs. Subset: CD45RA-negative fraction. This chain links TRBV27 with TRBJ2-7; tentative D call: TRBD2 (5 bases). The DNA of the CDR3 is TGTGCCAGCAGTAGGACTGCTAGCTACGAGCAGTACTTC. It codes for CASSRTASYEQYF.